This TCR beta chain emerged from a study of T cell responses to AZD1222 COVID-19 vaccine. The assay was immunoSEQ multiplex PCR, and TCRdb's table has in-frame clones only and misses some. There are 86,000 or so clones in the sample; about 90% occur only once, and about 4.9% lies in the top ten. CDR3 length: 16 residues. Germline lookup yields CDR1 MDHEN and CDR2 SYDVKM. The germline V and J ends were trimmed by 4 bases and 0 bases, with 13 bases remaining between them. Study-level results: There were mostly white British donors and more females than males, and clonal diversity was possibly underestimated. The study sampled repertoires only after the peak T cell response. Variant regions that are unmutated are reportedly the target of nearly half of spike-specific TCRs. Compared with day 0, the breadth and depth of the Spike-specific TCR repertoire rose significantly after two doses of AZD1222.

As to this clone: The antigen is undetermined.

The sequencing used peripheral blood, collected on day 0 of MenACWY control vaccination. The sequence derives from an adult in good health. The rearrangement joins TRBV28 to TRBJ2-1; D not certain. The CDR3 DNA reads TGTGCCAGCAGTTCTCCGGACGGTTCCTCCTACAATGAGCAGTTCTTC. Translated: CASSSPDGSSYNEQFF.